These 25 T cell receptor beta chains came from one sample sequenced in a study of blood T cells in healthy people across ages. For the second PCR, which ran for roughly 6 to 12 cycles, a sample-barcoded 5' primer and a J-beta primer mix were used. TCRdb itself ran the 5' RACE reads through MiXCR, one entry per CDR3 protein. The profile shows about 620,000 distinct CDR3 sequences, 20% to 25% of them singletons. Sequencing input: blood. The receptors were sampled from an older man in good health.

This clonotype was seen more than once but under ten times. V is TRBV2 and J is TRBJ2-7; D possibly uses TRBD1 or TRBD2 (6 bases each). With 7 bases removed from V and 2 bases from J, the gap between germline ends came to 12 bases. Germline lookup yields CDR1 SNHLY and CDR2 FYNNEI. The CDR3 runs 13 residues. This CDR3 reads CASMTGAAYEQYF. The CDR3, as DNA: TGTGCCAGCATGACGGGGGCGGCCTACGAGCAGTACTTC.

About this clonotype itself: The junction differs from germline at one of its ends, possibly a read error. This rearrangement joins TRBV6-5 to TRBJ1-2; D possibly corresponds to TRBD1 (5 bases). Germline CDR1 and CDR2: MNHEY and SVGAGI. This CDR3 has 15 residues. CDR3 residues: CASRTQGRANCGYTF. The CDR3 DNA follows: TGTGCCAGCAGAACTCAGGGCCGAGCTAACTGTGGCTACACCTTC.

This clonotype was observed once. The chain has TRBV29-1 and TRBJ2-4; D gene uncertain. Germline V lookup: CDR1 SQVTM, CDR2 ANQGSEA. V was cut by 0 bases and J by 10 bases, with 7 bases left in between. This CDR3 has 11 residues. The DNA for the CDR3 is TGCAGCGTTGAAGAGTCGTCGATTCAGTACTTC. Its translation: CSVEESSIQYF.

The table lists this clonotype with a few counts. The chain carries TRBV2 and TRBJ2-5; 8 bases agree with TRBD1. The J call may be wrong; the DNA end is better matched by TRBJ2-7. The CDR3 has 15 residues. Germline lookup yields CDR1 SNHLY and CDR2 FYNNEI. CDR3 loop: CASRFRTGNLYEQYF. CDR3 bases: TGTGCCAGCAGATTTCGGACAGGGAACCTATACGAGCAGTACTTC.

The chain links TRBV7-3 to TRBJ2-1, with 11 bases matching TRBD2. This CDR3 contains 16 residues. With 5 bases clipped from V and 4 bases from J, the junction kept 7 bases outside the gene matches. CDR1 and CDR2 from the germline V gene are SGHTA and FQGTGA. The DNA for the CDR3 is TGTGCCAGCAGCCGGACTAGCGGGTCGATTTACAATGAGCAGTTCTTC. This codes for CASSRTSGSIYNEQFF.

The chain couples TRBV20-1 to TRBJ1-1; TRBD1 might be the D (5 bases). The CDR3 is 12 residues long. Between the trimmed V and J ends, which lost 3 bases and 4 bases, there was a span of 9 bases. CDR1 and CDR2 (germline): DFQATT, SNEGSKA (reference sequence). CDR3 nucleotides: TGCAGTGCTAGGAAGGGGCCCACTGAAGCTTTCTTT. This translates into CSARKGPTEAFF.

In this sample, this clonotype turned up a few times. The V call is TRBV5-8, the J call TRBJ2-1; 8 bases align to TRBD2. V trimming: 4 bases; J trimming: 3 bases; junction bases outside the gene matches: 3. CDR1 SGHTS and CDR2 YDEGEE come from the germline V gene. The CDR3 runs to 14 residues. CDR3 protein: CASSRGLDYNEQFF. CDR3 DNA: TGTGCCAGCAGCAGGGGACTAGACTACAATGAGCAGTTCTTC.

The genes are TRBV20-1 and TRBJ2-5, with TRBD2 matching 12 bases. V was pared by 2 bases and J by 1 base, with 5 bases of the junction left unmatched. The CDR3 covers 16 residues. Germline-derived CDR1 and CDR2 are DFQATT and SNEGSKA (reference sequence). CDR3 nucleotide sequence: TGCAGTGCTAGACCTGGACTAGCGGGATCCCAAGAGACCCAGTACTTC. Translation gives CSARPGLAGSQETQYF.

V usage is TRBV12-3 or TRBV12-4 and J usage is TRBJ2-5; either TRBD1 or TRBD2 may supply D (6 bases each). The CDR3 has 13 residues. Trimming shortened V by 7 bases and J by 2 bases, and 11 bases separated the two germline ends. CDR3 in amino acids: CASTRGLQETQYF. The CDR3 bases are TGTGCCAGCACCAGGGGACTTCAAGAGACCCAGTACTTC.

Only a few counts were recorded for this clonotype. The rearrangement joins TRBV7-6 to TRBJ2-2, with a tentative D call TRBD2 (5 bases). This CDR3 has 16 residues. V lost 2 bases, J lost 5 bases, and 15 bases lay in between. The germline gives CDR1 SGHVS, CDR2 FNYEAQ. CDR3 coding DNA: TGTGCCAGCAGCTTAAACCTAGCAGATACTACCGGGGAGCTGTTTTTT. This encodes CASSLNLADTTGELFF.

This clonotype was counted only a few times. This chain links TRBV6-2 or TRBV6-3 with TRBJ1-2; no clear D gene. V lost 8 bases to trimming and J lost 4 bases, with 14 bases between them. Germline assignment: CDR1 MNHEY and CDR2 SVGEGT. This CDR3 is built from 13 residues. CDR3 in amino acids: CASASRAFYGYTF. The CDR3 DNA sequence: TGTGCCAGCGCCTCCCGGGCCTTCTATGGCTACACCTTC.

The rearrangement uses TRBV5-1 and TRBJ2-5; 10 bases align to TRBD2. This CDR3 has 15 residues. Germline V gene lookup returns CDR1 SGHRS and CDR2 YFSETQ. V trimming: 5 bases; J trimming: 5 bases; junction bases outside the gene matches: 9. The chain's CDR3 is CASSDSGRLYETQYF. The CDR3 DNA reads as TGCGCCAGCAGTGATAGCGGGAGGTTGTATGAGACCCAGTACTTC.

This clonotype was seen a few times. The chain recombines TRBV3-1 with TRBJ2-1; possibly TRBD2 for D (6 bases). CDR1 and CDR2 from the germline V gene are LGHDT and YNNKEL (reference sequence). Trimming took off 3 bases at V and 6 bases at J, with 15 bases between the two ends. There are 15 residues in the CDR3. The CDR3 sequence: CASSHAVGSSNEQFF. In DNA form, the CDR3 reads TGTGCCAGCAGCCATGCGGTCGGGAGTTCCAATGAGCAGTTCTTC.

The chain joins TRBV5-1 to TRBJ2-5, with 8 bases matching TRBD2. In germline, CDR1 is SGHRS, CDR2 YFSETQ. The CDR3 loop spans 15 amino acids. Trimming took 4 bases from V and 5 from J; bases not matched to a gene: 10. The CDR3 DNA follows: TGCGCCAGCAGCCGAGAAGGGACTAGAGGGGAGACCCAGTACTTC. Amino acid sequence: CASSREGTRGETQYF.

In regard to this clonotype: At one end, the junction sequence differs from germline, possibly due to a read error. V usage is TRBV9 and J usage is TRBJ2-2, with TRBD1 matching over 9 bases. The CDR3 length is 15 residues. The V gene's germline CDR1 is SGDLS and CDR2 YYNGEE. The CDR3 nucleotides are TGTGCCAGCAGCGGAGGGACAGGGAACACCGGGGAGCTGGTTTTT. Translating it yields CASSGGTGNTGELVF.

The gene calls are TRBV27 and TRBJ1-4; TRBD1 matches 10 bases. From germline, CDR1 is MNHEY and CDR2 SMNVEV (reference sequence). The trim removed 8 bases at V and 7 bases at J, leaving 7 bases unmatched. The CDR3 consists of 14 residues. CDR3 region: CASGAGQGSEKLFF. The CDR3, as DNA: TGTGCCAGCGGGGCGGGACAGGGGAGTGAAAAACTGTTTTTT. Supplemented by reference TRBV27 and TRBJ1-4, the full variable domain reads EAQVTQNPRYLITVTGKKLTVTCSQNMNHEYMSWYRQDPGLGLRQIYYSMNVEVTDKGDVPEGYKVSRKEKRNFPLILESPSPNQTSLYFCASGAGQGSEKLFFGSGTQLSVL.

The chain couples TRBV20-1 to TRBJ1-2; TRBD1 might be the D (5 bases). V was pared by 1 base and J by 0 bases, with 15 bases between. The germline V gene has CDR1 DFQATT and CDR2 SNEGSKA (reference sequence). The CDR3 runs to 16 residues. CDR3 sequence reads: CSARGGGGLANYGYTF. CDR3 nucleotides: TGCAGTGCTAGAGGGGGGGGTGGCCTAGCTAACTATGGCTACACCTTC.

In its sample, this clonotype was seen a few times. At one end the junction does not follow the germline gene, possibly because of a read error. The chain carries TRBV4-1 and TRBJ2-3; TRBD1 might be the D (5 bases). Germline assignment: CDR1 MGHRA and CDR2 YSYEKL. This CDR3 has 16 amino acids. DNA of the CDR3: TGCGCCAGCAGCCCAAGGGGCGACGAGAGCACGGATACGCAGTATTTT. Translated: CASSPRGDESTDTQYF.

J is TRBJ2-2 and V is TRBV12-3 or TRBV12-4; 8 nucleotides agree with TRBD1. V was clipped by 9 bases and J by 6 bases; unmatched bases: 9. The CDR3 length is 14 residues. The CDR3 DNA is TGTGCCAGTCGGAGGCCAGGGGGCCCCGGGGAGCTGTTTTTT. As protein: CASRRPGGPGELFF.

The chain couples TRBV12-3 or TRBV12-4 to TRBJ2-7; tentative D call: TRBD1 (6 bases). The V end was cut by 4 bases, the J end by 2 bases, with 12 bases between. The CDR3 is made up of 14 amino acids. CDR3 coding DNA: TGTGCCAGCAGTTCAACGACAGGAACCTACGAGCAGTACTTC. Residues: CASSSTTGTYEQYF.

The chain has TRBV14 and TRBJ2-7; the D is unclear. The CDR3 runs to 15 residues. With 0 bases removed from V and 2 bases from J, the gap between germline ends came to 11 bases. Germline V gene data show CDR1 as SGHDN and CDR2 as FVKESK. The CDR3 coding sequence is TGTGCCAGCAGCCAAGATTTAGCTATAGCCTACGAGCAGTACTTC. It codes for CASSQDLAIAYEQYF.

V gene TRBV10-3 combines with J gene TRBJ2-2; 9 bases map to TRBD2. The germline V gene encodes CDR1 ENHRY and CDR2 SYGVKD. The CDR3 has 12 residues. With V trimmed by 11 bases and J by 7 bases, 5 bases remained unmatched. The chain's CDR3 is CAASGTNGELFF. The CDR3 DNA sequence: TGTGCCGCTAGCGGGACTAACGGGGAGCTGTTTTTT.

V usage is TRBV20-1 and J usage is TRBJ2-3; 8 bases are shared with TRBD1. CDR1 is DFQATT, CDR2 SNEGSKA, per germline (reference sequence). With 3 bases clipped from V and 4 bases from J, the junction kept 9 bases outside the gene matches. The CDR3 runs to 15 residues. CDR3 protein: CSARSQGVVSDTQYF. The CDR3 nucleotides are TGCAGTGCTAGGTCACAGGGGGTAGTATCAGATACGCAGTATTTT.

This clonotype was observed a handful of times. The chain recombines TRBV28 with TRBJ2-3, with 9 positions matching TRBD2. Germline V gene lookup returns CDR1 MDHEN and CDR2 SYDVKM. J lost 4 bases, V lost 3 bases, and 5 bases had no gene match. The CDR3 runs to 15 residues. This CDR3 is CASSLAAGGSDTQYF. The CDR3 DNA reads as TGTGCCAGCAGTTTGGCGGCGGGAGGGTCAGATACGCAGTATTTT.

This clonotype was seen repeatedly, ten times or more. V usage is TRBV4-1 and J usage is TRBJ2-1, with TRBD1 matching over 9 bases. J gave up 2 bases and V 4 bases, and 3 bases lay outside the gene matches. CDR3 size: 15 residues. Germline V gene lookup returns CDR1 MGHRA and CDR2 YSYEKL. The CDR3 here is CASSPTGGPYNEQFF. In DNA, the CDR3 is TGCGCCAGCAGCCCGACAGGGGGACCCTACAATGAGCAGTTCTTC.